This T cell receptor beta chain was profiled in a study of T cell responses to AZD1222 COVID-19 vaccine. Per the germline V gene, CDR1 is SEHNR and CDR2 is FQNEAQ (reference sequence). There are 14 residues in the CDR3. V was shortened by 1 base and J by 7 bases, with 12 bases between the two germline ends. As concerns this clone: The antigen remains undetermined.

Repertoires were generated with immunoSEQ multiplex PCR, while TCRdb's copy carries only in-frame clones and drops some. The repertoire includes 120,000 to 150,000 clones, about 89% of them detected once, and roughly 4.7% sits in the top ten. The study, taken as a whole, reports: Baseline testing showed seropositivity in only six or seven AZD1222 recipients.

The rearrangement uses TRBV7-9 and TRBJ2-3; no reliable D call. The specimen comprised peripheral blood, sampled on day 0 of AZD1222 vaccination. The clonotype comes from an adult in good health. CDR3 loop: CASSLGGSANTQYF. The DNA of the CDR3 is TGTGCCAGCAGCTTAGGAGGCAGCGCGAATACGCAGTATTTT.